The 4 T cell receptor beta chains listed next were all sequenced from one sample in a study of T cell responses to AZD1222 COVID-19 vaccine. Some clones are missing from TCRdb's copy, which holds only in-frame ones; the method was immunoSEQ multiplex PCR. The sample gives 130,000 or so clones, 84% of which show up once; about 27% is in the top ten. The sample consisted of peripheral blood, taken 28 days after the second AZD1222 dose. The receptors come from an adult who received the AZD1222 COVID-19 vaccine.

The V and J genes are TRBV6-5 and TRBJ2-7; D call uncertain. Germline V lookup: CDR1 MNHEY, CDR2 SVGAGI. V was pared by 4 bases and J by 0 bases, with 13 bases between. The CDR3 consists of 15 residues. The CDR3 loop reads CASSLNSLDSYEQYF. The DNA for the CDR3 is TGTGCCAGCAGTTTGAACAGCCTAGACTCCTACGAGCAGTACTTC.

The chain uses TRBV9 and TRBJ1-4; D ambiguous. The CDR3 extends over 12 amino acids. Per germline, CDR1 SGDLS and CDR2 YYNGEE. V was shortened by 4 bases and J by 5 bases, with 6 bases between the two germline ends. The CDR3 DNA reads TGTGCCAGCAGCAGCACCAATGAAAAACTGTTTTTT. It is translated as CASSSTNEKLFF.

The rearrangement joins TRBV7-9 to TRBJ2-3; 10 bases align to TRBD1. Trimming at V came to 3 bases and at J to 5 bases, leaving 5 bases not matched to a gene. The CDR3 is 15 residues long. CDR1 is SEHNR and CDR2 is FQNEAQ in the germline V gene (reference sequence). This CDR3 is CASSFSRTGGDTQYF. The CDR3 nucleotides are TGTGCCAGCAGCTTCTCGCGGACAGGGGGAGATACGCAGTATTTT.

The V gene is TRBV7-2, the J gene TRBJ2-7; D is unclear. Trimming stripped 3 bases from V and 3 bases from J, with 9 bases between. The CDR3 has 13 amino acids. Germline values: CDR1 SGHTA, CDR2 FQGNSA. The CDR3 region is CASSFGSLYEQYF. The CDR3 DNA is TGTGCCAGCAGCTTCGGATCCCTCTACGAGCAGTACTTC.